This entry lists 9 T cell receptor beta chains sequenced from one sample in a study of response to subunit inactivated influenza vaccine. Using its own MiXCR run on the RT-PCR reads, TCRdb lists one record per CDR3 protein. The data hold approximately 730,000 distinct CDR3 sequences, with approximately 15% observed a single time. The material was PBMCs from blood, obtained less than 15 days before vaccination. The origin of the receptors is a man in his fifties who received an inactivated influenza vaccine.

The chain links TRBV6-1 to TRBJ1-5; D is perhaps TRBD1 (6 bases). The V gene lost 5 bases and the J gene lost 0 bases, with 14 bases spanning the gap. The germline V gene has CDR1 MNHNS and CDR2 SASEGT. The CDR3 has 16 amino acids. The CDR3 DNA reads as TGTGCCAGCAGTCCCGAGGGGGGGAGTAGCAATCAGCCCCAGCATTTT. Translating it yields CASSPEGGSSNQPQHF.

This rearrangement joins TRBV11-2 to TRBJ2-2; 8 bases are a match to TRBD2. Unmatched junction bases numbered 13, after V lost 2 bases and J lost 2 bases. There are 19 residues in the CDR3. Germline V gene sequence: CDR1 SGHAT, CDR2 FQNNGV. CDR3 DNA: TGTGCCAGCAGCTTATTACAGGGACGCGGGAGGATTAACACCGGGGAGCTGTTTTTT. Translated, it gives CASSLLQGRGRINTGELFF.

The chain uses TRBV27 and TRBJ1-1; TRBD1 aligns across 7 bases. The CDR3 is 16 amino acids. V shed 8 bases and J 1 base; nucleotides not matched to a gene: 13. Germline assignment: CDR1 MNHEY and CDR2 SMNVEV (reference sequence). The CDR3 sequence is CASRPGQVPANTEAFF. The CDR3 DNA follows: TGTGCCAGCCGCCCCGGACAGGTCCCGGCGAACACTGAAGCTTTCTTT.

This clonotype showed up just a few times. The rearrangement links TRBV12-3 or TRBV12-4 to TRBJ2-1; 10 nucleotides line up with TRBD2. The CDR3 contains 15 residues. V dropped 6 bases and J dropped 2; count of bases not matched to a gene: 4. The DNA for the CDR3 is TGTGCCAGCAGCCCAGCGGGGGGGACCTACAATGAGCAGTTCTTC. Amino acids: CASSPAGGTYNEQFF.

This clonotype was counted a few times. The rearrangement uses TRBV20-1 and TRBJ1-1; possible D gene TRBD1, 5 bases. Trimming took 5 bases from V and 0 from J, leaving 13 bases between them. The CDR3 is made up of 14 amino acids. Germline CDR1 is DFQATT and CDR2 is SNEGSKA (reference sequence). The CDR3 sequence: CSAPNRRVNTEAFF. In DNA, the CDR3 is TGCAGTGCTCCAAACAGGCGGGTGAACACTGAAGCTTTCTTT.

J is TRBJ2-1 and V is TRBV20-1; TRBD2 agrees at 7 bases. V shed 5 bases and J 6 bases; nucleotides not matched to a gene: 7. The CDR3 sequence is 13 residues long. Germline V gene data show CDR1 as DFQATT and CDR2 as SNEGSKA (reference sequence). The CDR3 is CSAYRDYGNEQFF. In DNA form, the CDR3 reads TGCAGTGCTTACCGGGACTACGGCAATGAGCAGTTCTTC.

The chain combines TRBV15 with TRBJ1-3, with TRBD1 as a possible D gene (5 bases). The length of the CDR3 is 15 residues. Germline V gives CDR1 LNHNV, CDR2 YYDKDF (reference sequence). Trimming removed 0 bases from V and 3 bases from J, with 9 bases in between. The CDR3 nucleotides are TGTGCCACCAGCAGAGATTTAGGGGTTGGAAACACCATATATTTT. Translating it yields CATSRDLGVGNTIYF.

This chain joins TRBV24-1 and TRBJ2-2, with 7 bases lining up with TRBD1. This CDR3 has 17 amino acids. Per the germline V gene, CDR1 is KGHDR and CDR2 is SFDVKD. Trimming took 3 bases from V and 7 from J; bases not matched to a gene: 13. The CDR3 sequence: CATSDPKIGQDNGELFF. For the CDR3, the DNA is TGTGCCACCAGTGATCCCAAAATCGGACAGGACAACGGGGAGCTGTTTTTT.

The table lists this clonotype with many counts. V is TRBV6-6 and J is TRBJ1-4; tentatively, D is TRBD1 (6 bases). V was clipped by 6 bases and J by 7 bases, with 12 bases between them. There are 13 residues in the CDR3. The germline gives CDR1 MNHNY, CDR2 SVGAGI (reference sequence). Written as DNA, the CDR3 is TGTGCCAGCAGAGACGACAGGTCTGAAAAACTGTTTTTT. Translated, it gives CASRDDRSEKLFF.